The sequence of this T cell receptor (beta chain) was determined in a study of cytomegalovirus exposure and HLA in healthy donors. Study overall: Unique TCR beta sequences numbering over 100 million came from some 200 million T cells in an earlier analysis.

Notes on the study in general: As was reported, the HLA-A and HLA-B alleles of most subjects were accurately predicted from TCR beta sequences. Prior analysis indicated that the majority of TCR beta V segments exhibited productivity approximately 90% or approximately 30% of the time.

V lost 3 bases and J 6 bases, leaving 13 bases between the germline ends. The CDR3 is 14 residues long. The germline V gene encodes CDR1 SNHLY and CDR2 FYNNEI. This clone showed up just once. Its antigen is undetermined. Amplification used 60 Vbeta primers and 13 Jbeta primers. Sequencing was performed with immunoSEQ multiplex PCR; in TCRdb, only in-frame clones are kept and a portion is missing. The sample carries some 71,000 clones, roughly three quarters recorded once. The specimen sequenced was PBMCs. This clonotype originated in a man in his late teens or twenties in good health and CMV-seronegative. V and J are TRBV2 and TRBJ2-3; D is undetermined. CDR3 in amino acids: CASSDTPALDTQYF. In DNA, the CDR3 is TGTGCCAGCAGTGACACCCCCGCACTCGATACGCAGTATTTT.